Listed below are T cell receptor beta chains from one sample, sequenced in a study of early T cells in non-severe SARS-CoV-2 infection. TCRdb used MiXCR to reprocess the 5' RACE reads, holding one entry per CDR3 protein. The sample consists of roughly 38,000 distinct CDR3 sequences, less than 6% of them appearing once. The sequences come from whole blood, collected at baseline. Receptors originate from an adult who was a healthcare worker with PCR-confirmed SARS-CoV-2 infection or an uninfected control (not recorded which). Each CDR3 is given with its conserved first and last residue. The D gene is left open where the match is weak. Clone size is given for some rows only: seen once, a few or many times, or a class if the clone is expanded.

V gene	D gene	J gene	clone size	CDR3 DNA	CDR3 protein
TRBV12-3/TRBV12-4	.	TRBJ1-3	many	TGTGCCAGCAGCTCATCAGCCTCTGGAAACACCATATATTTT	CASSSSASGNTIYF
TRBV20-1	TRBD1	TRBJ1-6	many	TGCAGTGCCGAGGACAGGGAAAATTCACCCCTCCACTTT	CSAEDRENSPLHF
TRBV7-2	TRBD1	TRBJ2-5	many	TGTGCCAGCAGCTCACAGGGGGGAGCCACGGAGACCCAGTACTTC	CASSSQGGATETQYF
TRBV7-9	TRBD2	TRBJ2-7	many	TGTGCCAGCAGCCAGGTAGCGGGGCGGGGCAACGAGCAGTACTTC	CASSQVAGRGNEQYF
TRBV29-1	TRBD2	TRBJ2-7	few	TGCAGCGCCATACTAGCGGGAGTCATCTACGAGCAGTACTTC	CSAILAGVIYEQYF
TRBV18	.	TRBJ1-3	many	TGTGCCAGCTCGACACAGAGAAGCTCTGGAAACACCATATATTTT	CASSTQRSSGNTIYF
TRBV5-1	.	TRBJ1-6	.	TGCGCCAGCAGCTTGGAAATGTTGGGGGCTCTAAAGAATTCACCCCTCCACTTT	CASSLEMLGALKNSPLHF
TRBV12-3/TRBV12-4	TRBD1	TRBJ1-5	many	TGTGCCAGCAGTAAGCAGGGGGGATTCAATCAGCCCCAGCATTTT	CASSKQGGFNQPQHF
TRBV20-1	.	TRBJ2-7	many	TGCAGTGCTAGACCGGGACTCCCTCTTCTCGAGCAGTACTTC	CSARPGLPLLEQYF
TRBV7-9	.	TRBJ2-5	.	TGTGCCAGCAGCTTAGCATCGGGGACAGAGACCCAGTACTTC	CASSLASGTETQYF
TRBV5-6	.	TRBJ1-2	.	TGTGCCAGCATCCCTTCCTTGGCCCCCGGCGACGGCTACACCTTC	CASIPSLAPGDGYTF
TRBV6-4	.	TRBJ2-7	.	TGTGCCAGCACCAACACCTGCGACCGTTACGAGCAGTACTTC	CASTNTCDRYEQYF
TRBV6-6	TRBD2	TRBJ2-1	many	TGTGCCAGCAGTTACCCGCTAGCGGGATCGGCTGACTACAATGAGCAGTTCTTC	CASSYPLAGSADYNEQFF
TRBV7-9	.	TRBJ1-2	.	TGTGCCAGCAGCTTATCGGTGGACTATGGCTACACCTTC	CASSLSVDYGYTF
TRBV6-1	TRBD1	TRBJ1-1	many	TGTGCCAGCGACCCGACCTCCTTGACAGGGGCGGCTGAAGCTTTCTTT	CASDPTSLTGAAEAFF
TRBV7-9	.	TRBJ2-5	many	TGTGCCAGCAGCCCACAGACCGACTTACAAGAGACCCAGTACTTC	CASSPQTDLQETQYF
TRBV4-1	TRBD1	TRBJ2-5	many	TGCGCCAGCAGTCCTACGACAGGGGTGGAGACCCAGTACTTC	CASSPTTGVETQYF
TRBV20-1	TRBD2	TRBJ2-2	many	TGCAGTGCTAGGGGACTAGGATTAACCGGGGAGCTGTTTTTT	CSARGLGLTGELFF
TRBV2	.	TRBJ1-2	many	TGTGCCAGCAGTGAAAGAGCGGCAGGAGTCTATGGCTACACCTTC	CASSERAAGVYGYTF
TRBV7-6	.	TRBJ2-7	many	TGTGCCAGCAGCATCCGGGCCTCCCCCATCTACGAGCAGTACTTC	CASSIRASPIYEQYF
TRBV12-3/TRBV12-4	.	TRBJ1-1	.	TGTGCCAGCAGTTCGTGGACTGAAGCTTTCTTT	CASSSWTEAFF
TRBV9	.	TRBJ2-3	many	TGTGCCAGCAGCTCTGAGCGGGCGTGGAGAGGCGATACGCAGTATTTT	CASSSERAWRGDTQYF
TRBV10-3	.	TRBJ1-2	medium-sized	TGTGCCATCAGTGAGGACAGTGGGTATGGCTACACCTTC	CAISEDSGYGYTF
TRBV6-2/TRBV6-3	TRBD2	TRBJ2-5	few	TGTGCCAGCAGTCCCCTAGCGGGAGGGCCCGGAGAGACCCAGTACTTC	CASSPLAGGPGETQYF
TRBV10-3	TRBD1	TRBJ2-7	many	TGTGCCATCAGGACAGGGATCGAGCAGTACTTC	CAIRTGIEQYF
TRBV5-1	.	TRBJ2-7	many	TGCGCCAGCAGCTTGCCGGGAAGCTCCTCCGAGCAGTACTTC	CASSLPGSSSEQYF
TRBV12-3/TRBV12-4	.	TRBJ1-1	many	TGTGCCAGCAGCCTACAGGCGGGAGCTTTCTTT	CASSLQAGAFF
TRBV21-1	.	TRBJ2-6	many	TGTGCCAGCAGCGGGGACAAGGCTGGGGCCAACGTCCTGACTTTC	CASSGDKAGANVLTF
TRBV12-3/TRBV12-4	.	TRBJ1-3	many	TGTGCCAGCAGTTTTGGCGGAAACACCATATATTTT	CASSFGGNTIYF
TRBV20-1	.	TRBJ1-6	once	TGCAGTGCTAGAGATTGGGCAAATAATTCACCCCTCCACTTT	CSARDWANNSPLHF
TRBV7-2	TRBD2	TRBJ2-7	.	TGTGCCAGCAGCCCGGGGAGGGGTGGGCACGAGCAGTACTTC	CASSPGRGGHEQYF
TRBV5-1	.	TRBJ2-4	many	TGCGCCAGCAGCTTGGTTTCGGGGGACCTTGGCATTCAGTACTTC	CASSLVSGDLGIQYF
TRBV4-1	.	TRBJ2-7	.	TGCGCCAGCAGCCAAGAGACAGAGTACGAGCAGTACTTC	CASSQETEYEQYF
TRBV7-2	.	TRBJ2-3	many	TGTGCCAGCAGCTTAGCGTTAGCAACCACAGATACGCAGTATTTT	CASSLALATTDTQYF
TRBV27	.	TRBJ2-3	many	TGTGCCAGCAGTTGGGCGGGGTACCTCACAGATACGCAGTATTTT	CASSWAGYLTDTQYF
TRBV3-1	.	TRBJ2-7	many	TGTGCCAGCAGCCCCGCCCCCGGGCAGGTAACGGGGTCCTACGAGCAGTACTTC	CASSPAPGQVTGSYEQYF
TRBV7-2	TRBD1	TRBJ1-4	.	TGTGCCAGCAGCCCCCAACAGGGGGGTGAAAAACTGTTTTTT	CASSPQQGGEKLFF
TRBV9	.	TRBJ2-7	many	TGTGCCAGCAGCGTAGGGGCCACCCGGGACTACGAGCAGTACTTC	CASSVGATRDYEQYF
TRBV11-2	.	TRBJ2-3	many	TGTGCCAGCAGCCCGGACAGCCCCACAGATACGCAGTATTTT	CASSPDSPTDTQYF
TRBV7-9	.	TRBJ2-1	many	TGTGCCAGCAGCTTAGTTGCGTACTCCTACAATGAGCAGTTCTTC	CASSLVAYSYNEQFF